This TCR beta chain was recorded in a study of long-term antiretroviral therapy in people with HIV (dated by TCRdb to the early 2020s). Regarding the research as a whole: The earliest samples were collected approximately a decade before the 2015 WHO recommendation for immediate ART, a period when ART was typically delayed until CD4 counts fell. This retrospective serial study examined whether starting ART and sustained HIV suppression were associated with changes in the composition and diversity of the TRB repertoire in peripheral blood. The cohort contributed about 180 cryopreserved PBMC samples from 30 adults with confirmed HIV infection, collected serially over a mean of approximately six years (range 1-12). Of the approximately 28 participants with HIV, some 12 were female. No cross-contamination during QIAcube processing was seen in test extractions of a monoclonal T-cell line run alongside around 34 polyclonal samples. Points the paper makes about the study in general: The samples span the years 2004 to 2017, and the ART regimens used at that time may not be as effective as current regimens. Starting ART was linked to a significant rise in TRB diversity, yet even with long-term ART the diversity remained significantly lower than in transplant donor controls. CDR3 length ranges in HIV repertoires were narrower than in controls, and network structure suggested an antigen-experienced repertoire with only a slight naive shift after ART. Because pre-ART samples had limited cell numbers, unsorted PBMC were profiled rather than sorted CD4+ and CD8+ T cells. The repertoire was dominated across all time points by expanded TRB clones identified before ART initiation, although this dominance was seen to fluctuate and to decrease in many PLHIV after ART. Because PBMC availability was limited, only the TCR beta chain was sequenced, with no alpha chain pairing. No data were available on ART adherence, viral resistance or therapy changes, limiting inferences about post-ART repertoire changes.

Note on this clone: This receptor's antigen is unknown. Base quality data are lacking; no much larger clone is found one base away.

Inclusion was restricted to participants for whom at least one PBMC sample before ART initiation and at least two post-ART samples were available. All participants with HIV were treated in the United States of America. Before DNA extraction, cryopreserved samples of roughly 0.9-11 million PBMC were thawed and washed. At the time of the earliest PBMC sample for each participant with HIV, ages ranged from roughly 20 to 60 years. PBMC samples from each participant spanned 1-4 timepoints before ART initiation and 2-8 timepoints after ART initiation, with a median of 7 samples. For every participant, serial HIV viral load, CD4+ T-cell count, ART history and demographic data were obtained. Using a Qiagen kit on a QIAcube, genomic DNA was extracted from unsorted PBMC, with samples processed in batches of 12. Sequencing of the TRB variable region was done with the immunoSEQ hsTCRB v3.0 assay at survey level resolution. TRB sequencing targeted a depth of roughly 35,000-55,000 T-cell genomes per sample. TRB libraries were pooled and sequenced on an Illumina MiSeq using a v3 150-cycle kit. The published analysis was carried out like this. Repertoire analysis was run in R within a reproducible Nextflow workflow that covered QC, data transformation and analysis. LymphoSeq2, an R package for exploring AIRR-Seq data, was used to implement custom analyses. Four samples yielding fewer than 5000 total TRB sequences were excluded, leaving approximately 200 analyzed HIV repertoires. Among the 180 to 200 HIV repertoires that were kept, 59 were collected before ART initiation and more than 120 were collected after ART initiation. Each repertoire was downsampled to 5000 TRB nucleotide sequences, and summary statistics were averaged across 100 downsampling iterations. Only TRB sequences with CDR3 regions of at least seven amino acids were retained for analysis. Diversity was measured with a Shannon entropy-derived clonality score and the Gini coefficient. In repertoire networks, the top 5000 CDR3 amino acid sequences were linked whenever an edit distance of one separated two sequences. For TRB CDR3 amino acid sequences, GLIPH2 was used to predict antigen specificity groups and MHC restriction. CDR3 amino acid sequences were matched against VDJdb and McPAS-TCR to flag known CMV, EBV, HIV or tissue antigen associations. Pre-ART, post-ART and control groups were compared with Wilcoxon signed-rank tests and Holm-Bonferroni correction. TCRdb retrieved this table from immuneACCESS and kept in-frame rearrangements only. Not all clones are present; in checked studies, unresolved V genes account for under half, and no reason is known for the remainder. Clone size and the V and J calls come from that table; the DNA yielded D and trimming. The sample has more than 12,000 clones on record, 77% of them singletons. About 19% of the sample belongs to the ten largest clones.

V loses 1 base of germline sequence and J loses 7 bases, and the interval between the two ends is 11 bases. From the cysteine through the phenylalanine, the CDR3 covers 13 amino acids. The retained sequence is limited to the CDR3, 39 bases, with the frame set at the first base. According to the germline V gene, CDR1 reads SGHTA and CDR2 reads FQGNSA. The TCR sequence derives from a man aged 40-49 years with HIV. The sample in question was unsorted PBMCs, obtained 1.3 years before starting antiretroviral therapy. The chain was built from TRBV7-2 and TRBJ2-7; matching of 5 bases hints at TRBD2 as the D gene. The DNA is TGTGCCAGCAGCTTAGTCCGGGGTGGGGAGCAGTACTTC. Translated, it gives CASSLVRGGEQYF.